These 10 T cell receptor beta chains originate from one sample sequenced in a study of CD8 T cells in Susac syndrome. RNA amounts of roughly 0.45 to 1 ug underwent reverse transcription with random hexamers. Via MiXCR, TCRdb re-called the immunoSEQ multiplex PCR reads, giving one row per CDR3 protein. Among approximately 210,000 distinct CDR3 sequences listed, about 95% were seen once. Sequences were obtained from CD4+ T cells from PBMCs. The receptors derive from a human donor with Susac syndrome.

The chain recombines TRBV20-1 with TRBJ1-5; 8 nucleotides line up with TRBD1. The CDR3 is made up of 15 amino acids. Trimming removed 4 bases from V and 4 bases from J; junction bases left unmatched: 9. Germline V lookup: CDR1 DFQATT, CDR2 SNEGSKA (reference sequence). For the CDR3, the DNA is TGCAGTGCTACCCAGGACAGGGAATATAATCAGCCCCAGCATTTT. Its protein is CSATQDREYNQPQHF.

This chain connects TRBV2 to TRBJ2-1; D might be TRBD2 (5 bases). Trimming cost V 8 bases and J 9 bases, with 11 bases left between them. The CDR3 is 11 amino acids. Germline V gene lookup returns CDR1 SNHLY and CDR2 FYNNEI. CDR3 residues: CASRGAGEQFF. In nucleotides, the CDR3 is TGTGCCAGCCGCGGTGCGGGTGAGCAGTTCTTC.

This sequence joins TRBV15 and TRBJ2-7, with D perhaps assigned TRBD1 or TRBD2 (5 bases each). This CDR3 spans 14 amino acids. V dropped 5 bases and J dropped 1 base, with 12 bases sitting between them. Germline CDR1 reads LNHNV; CDR2 reads YYDKDF (reference sequence). CDR3 loop: CATSRWGSSYEQYF. As DNA, the CDR3 is TGTGCCACCAGCCGGTGGGGGAGTTCCTACGAGCAGTACTTC.

In its sample, this clonotype was seen once. Written as DNA, the CDR3 is TGCGCCAGCAGCTTGGACTTGGCCACCCAAGAGACCCAGTACTTC. This translates into CASSLDLATQETQYF. The chain is built from TRBV5-1 and TRBJ2-5; no clear D gene. V was pared by 0 bases and J by 1 base, with 10 bases between. The CDR3 spans 15 residues. Per germline, CDR1 SGHRS and CDR2 YFSETQ.

The chain links TRBV11-2 to TRBJ2-5, with no clear D. V was trimmed by 1 base and J by 0 bases, leaving 9 bases between them. Germline V lookup: CDR1 SGHAT, CDR2 FQNNGV. CDR3 length: 15 amino acids. CDR3 nucleotides: TGTGCCAGCAGCTTAGTTCTGGGGAACCAAGAGACCCAGTACTTC. Its translation: CASSLVLGNQETQYF.

The rearrangement links TRBV6-1 to TRBJ2-1, with 11 bases lining up with TRBD1. Germline trimming cut 5 bases from V and 8 bases from J; bases unmatched to any gene: 11. CDR1 MNHNS and CDR2 SASEGT come from the germline V gene. This CDR3 contains 16 residues. The CDR3 region has the DNA TGTGCCAGCAGTAGTCCGGCTGGACAGGGGGCTGATGAGCAGTTCTTC. This translates into CASSSPAGQGADEQFF.

V usage is TRBV30 and J usage is TRBJ1-4; D gene ambiguous. CDR1 is GTSNPN and CDR2 is SVGIG in the germline V gene (reference sequence). CDR3 size: 13 residues. Deletions cut 3 bases from V and 0 bases from J, with 5 bases between. For the CDR3, the DNA is TGTGCCTGGAGAGATGCAACTAATGAAAAACTGTTTTTT. Translated, it gives CAWRDATNEKLFF.

The chain combines TRBV5-1 with TRBJ2-4; the D gene is possibly TRBD2 (5 bases). The V end was cut by 4 bases, the J end by 5 bases, with 13 bases between. From germline, CDR1 is SGHRS and CDR2 YFSETQ. CDR3 length: 14 amino acids. Here the CDR3 reads CASSTDGAENIQYF. The CDR3, as DNA: TGCGCCAGCAGCACGGACGGAGCGGAAAACATTCAGTACTTC.

The J gene is TRBJ2-3, the V gene TRBV30; 14 bases match TRBD2. J gave up 8 bases and V 1 base, and 5 bases lay outside the gene matches. CDR1 and CDR2 from the germline V gene are GTSNPN and SVGIG (reference sequence). The CDR3 is 15 residues long. The CDR3 DNA is TGTGCCTGGAGTGGGGGACTAGCGGGGGCCCGTACGCAGTATTTT. Protein sequence: CAWSGGLAGARTQYF.

The V and J genes are TRBV5-6 and TRBJ1-1; unclear D gene. The V gene's germline CDR1 is SGHDT and CDR2 YYEEEE. The CDR3 runs 16 residues. The V gene lost 2 bases and the J gene lost 0 bases, with 14 bases spanning the gap. This CDR3 is CASSFYRRLMNTEAFF. CDR3 bases: TGTGCCAGCAGCTTTTACCGGAGACTCATGAACACTGAAGCTTTCTTT.